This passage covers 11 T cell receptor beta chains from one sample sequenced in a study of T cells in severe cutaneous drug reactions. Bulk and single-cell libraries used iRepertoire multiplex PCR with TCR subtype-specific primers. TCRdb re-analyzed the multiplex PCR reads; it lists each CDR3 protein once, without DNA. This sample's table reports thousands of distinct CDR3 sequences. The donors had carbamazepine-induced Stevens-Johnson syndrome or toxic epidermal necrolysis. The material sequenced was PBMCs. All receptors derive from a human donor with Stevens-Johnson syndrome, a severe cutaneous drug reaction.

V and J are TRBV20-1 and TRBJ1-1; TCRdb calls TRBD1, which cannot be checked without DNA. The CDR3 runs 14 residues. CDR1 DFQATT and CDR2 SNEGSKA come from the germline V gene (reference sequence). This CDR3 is CSARSEQGDTEAFF.

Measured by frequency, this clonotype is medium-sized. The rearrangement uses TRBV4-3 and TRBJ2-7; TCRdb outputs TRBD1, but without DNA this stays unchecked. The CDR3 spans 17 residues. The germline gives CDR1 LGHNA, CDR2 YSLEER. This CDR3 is CASSQDPRQGYSHEQYF.

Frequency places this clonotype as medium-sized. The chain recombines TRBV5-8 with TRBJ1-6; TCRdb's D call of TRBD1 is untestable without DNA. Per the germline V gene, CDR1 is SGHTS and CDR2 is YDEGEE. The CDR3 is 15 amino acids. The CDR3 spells CASSFTDRGNSPLHF.

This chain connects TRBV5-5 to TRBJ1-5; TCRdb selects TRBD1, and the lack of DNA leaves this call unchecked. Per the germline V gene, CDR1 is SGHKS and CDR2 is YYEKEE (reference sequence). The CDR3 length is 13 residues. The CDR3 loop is CASSSQGDQPQHF.

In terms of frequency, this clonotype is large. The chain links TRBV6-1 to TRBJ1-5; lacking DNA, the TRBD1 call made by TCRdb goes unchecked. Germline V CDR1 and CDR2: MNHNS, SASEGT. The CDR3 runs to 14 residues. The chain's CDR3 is CASSSPDRGQPQHF.

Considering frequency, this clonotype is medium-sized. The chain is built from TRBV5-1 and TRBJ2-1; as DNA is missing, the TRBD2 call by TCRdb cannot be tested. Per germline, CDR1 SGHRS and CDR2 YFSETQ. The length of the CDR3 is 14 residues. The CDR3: CASSERGGLNEQFF.

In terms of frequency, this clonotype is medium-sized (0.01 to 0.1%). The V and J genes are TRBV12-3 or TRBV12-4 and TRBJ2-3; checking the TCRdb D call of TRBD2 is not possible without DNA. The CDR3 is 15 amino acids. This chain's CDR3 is CASSLDGGYTDTQYF.

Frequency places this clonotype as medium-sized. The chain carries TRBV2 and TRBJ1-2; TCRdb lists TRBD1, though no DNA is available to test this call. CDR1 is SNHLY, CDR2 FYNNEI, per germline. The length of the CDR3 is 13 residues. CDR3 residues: CASGTGTGSGYTF.

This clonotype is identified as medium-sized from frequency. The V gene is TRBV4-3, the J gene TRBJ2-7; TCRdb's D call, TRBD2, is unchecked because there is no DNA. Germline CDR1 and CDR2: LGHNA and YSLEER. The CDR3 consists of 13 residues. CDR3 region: CASSQDIGRQQYF.

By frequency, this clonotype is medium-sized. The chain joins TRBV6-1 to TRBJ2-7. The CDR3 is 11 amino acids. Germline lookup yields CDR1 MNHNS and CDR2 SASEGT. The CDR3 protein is CASSNSREQYF.

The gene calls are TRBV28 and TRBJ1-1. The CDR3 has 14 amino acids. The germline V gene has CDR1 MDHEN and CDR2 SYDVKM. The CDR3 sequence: CASSLWLSNTEAFF.